Below, 21 T cell receptor beta chains from the same sample are listed, as sequenced in a study of Ad26.COV2.S vaccination and SARS-CoV-2 variants. TCRdb keeps only in-frame clones here, not all; method: immunoSEQ multiplex PCR. The sample includes 180,000 or so clones, 87% of them seen just once. Sequenced here: peripheral blood, sampled after recovery from COVID-19. These receptors were collected from a human donor who had recovered from COVID-19.

The chain is built from TRBV6-6 and TRBJ1-1; D not certain. The CDR3 sequence is 14 residues long. Trimming removed 2 bases from V and 0 bases from J, with 7 bases in between. CDR1 is MNHNY and CDR2 is SVGAGI in the germline V gene (reference sequence). The CDR3: CASSYVTVNTEAFF. The CDR3, as DNA: TGTGCCAGCAGTTACGTCACAGTGAACACTGAAGCTTTCTTT.

This chain links TRBV15 with TRBJ2-1; 10 bases map to TRBD2. Trimming cost V 1 base and J 7 bases; bases outside gene matches: 7. Germline CDR1 reads LNHNV; CDR2 reads YYDKDF (reference sequence). CDR3 size: 16 residues. The CDR3 spells CATSRGPASGRNEQFF. CDR3 nucleotides: TGTGCCACCAGCAGAGGACCGGCTAGCGGGAGAAATGAGCAGTTCTTC.

In its sample, this clone was seen once. CDR3 sequence reads: CASSVGYTDTQYF. CDR3 nucleotides: TGTGCCAGCAGCGTGGGATACACAGATACGCAGTATTTT. This chain uses TRBV9 with TRBJ2-3; D uncertain. This CDR3 comprises 13 residues. V was trimmed by 2 bases and J by 2 bases, leaving 6 bases between them. Germline V CDR1 and CDR2: SGDLS, YYNGEE.

The chain employs TRBV9 and TRBJ2-3; the D is unclear. Germline CDR1 reads SGDLS; CDR2 reads YYNGEE. Trimming left V 0 bases short and J 2 bases short, with 10 bases between. This CDR3 is built from 15 residues. The CDR3: CASSVEGRSTDTQYF. CDR3 bases: TGTGCCAGCAGCGTAGAAGGGCGTTCCACAGATACGCAGTATTTT.

This chain joins TRBV13 and TRBJ2-1, with 8 bases lining up with TRBD1. Germline V gene data show CDR1 as PRHDT and CDR2 as FYEKMQ (reference sequence). The CDR3 is 15 residues long. The V segment lost 3 bases and the J segment 9 bases; nucleotides outside the gene matches: 10. CDR3 residues: CASSLVGTGSGEQFF. CDR3 nucleotide sequence: TGTGCCAGCAGCTTGGTAGGGACAGGCTCGGGTGAGCAGTTCTTC.

This chain connects TRBV3-1 (or the pseudogene TRBV3-2) to TRBJ1-2; perhaps TRBD1 as D (6 bases). Germline V CDR1 and CDR2: LGHDT, YNNKEL (reference sequence). With 4 bases removed from V and 7 bases from J, the gap between germline ends came to 13 bases. This CDR3 is built from 13 residues. In nucleotides, the CDR3 is TGTGCCAGCAGCCGCAGGGGTGGCGGTGGCTACACCTTC. Translation: CASSRRGGGGYTF.

This chain uses TRBV24-1 with TRBJ1-2; no definite D call. Trimming took off 3 bases at V and 6 bases at J, with 19 bases between the two ends. Per the germline V gene, CDR1 is KGHDR and CDR2 is SFDVKD. The CDR3 length is 16 residues. CDR3 sequence reads: CATSDITEPEEDGYTF. DNA of the CDR3: TGTGCCACCAGTGATATAACAGAACCAGAGGAGGATGGCTACACCTTC.

This clone turned up a few times. This rearrangement joins TRBV3-1 (or the pseudogene TRBV3-2) to TRBJ1-2; D remains ambiguous. The CDR3 covers 13 residues. The ends were cut back, 0 bases at V and 8 bases at J, with 10 bases in the middle. Germline assignment: CDR1 LGHDT and CDR2 YNNKEL (reference sequence). The CDR3 protein is CASSQDRSSGYTF. Here the CDR3 DNA reads TGTGCCAGCAGCCAAGATAGAAGCTCCGGCTACACCTTC.

The chain recombines TRBV28 with TRBJ2-3; 9 bases fit TRBD1. The germline V gene encodes CDR1 MDHEN and CDR2 SYDVKM. The CDR3 has 16 amino acids. V gave up 4 bases and J gave up 3 bases; unmatched junction bases: 8. For the CDR3, the DNA is TGTGCCAGCAGTTCCTCCTGGGACAGGGAAACAGATACGCAGTATTTT. It yields the protein CASSSSWDRETDTQYF.

The V call is TRBV6-5, the J call TRBJ2-1; D call uncertain. The CDR3 has 12 residues. V was clipped by 0 bases and J by 6 bases, with 3 bases between them. CDR1 and CDR2 from the germline V gene are MNHEY and SVGAGI. The CDR3 region is CASSYSSNEQFF. Written as DNA, the CDR3 is TGTGCCAGCAGTTACTCGAGCAATGAGCAGTTCTTC.

The genes are TRBV19 and TRBJ1-2, with D possibly TRBD1 on 5 matching bases. This CDR3 is built from 14 residues. The V end lost 6 bases, the J end lost 1 base, and 12 bases lay between the germline ends. Germline CDR1 and CDR2: LNHDA and SQIVND (reference sequence). CDR3 coding DNA: TGTGCCAGTAGCCCCGACAGAAATAACTATGGCTACACCTTC. Translated: CASSPDRNNYGYTF.

This clone was observed a few times. The chain uses TRBV12-3 or TRBV12-4 and TRBJ1-5, with unresolved D. V lost 1 base and J 6 bases, leaving 7 bases between the germline ends. The CDR3 is 13 amino acids. CDR3 nucleotides: TGTGCCAGCAGTTTAGAGGGCCTTCAGCCCCAGCATTTT. Protein sequence: CASSLEGLQPQHF.

This clone is a singleton in its sample. The chain recombines TRBV28 with TRBJ2-1; 7 nucleotides match TRBD1. CDR3 size: 14 residues. V was pared by 8 bases and J by 0 bases, with 4 bases of the junction left unmatched. CDR1 is MDHEN and CDR2 is SYDVKM in the germline V gene. CDR3 bases: TGTGCCAGCGCCTCAGGGGGCTCCTACAATGAGCAGTTCTTC. Encoded protein: CASASGGSYNEQFF.

This rearrangement joins TRBV28 to TRBJ2-7, with unresolved D. The CDR3 has 15 residues. CDR1 is MDHEN and CDR2 is SYDVKM in the germline V gene. V lost 7 bases and J lost 1, with 17 bases in between. The CDR3, as DNA: TGTGCCAGCACCCATGGGGAACAGAGGTCCTACGAGCAGTACTTC. As protein: CASTHGEQRSYEQYF.

This clone came up a few times. The rearrangement uses TRBV10-3 and TRBJ2-2; D unresolved. The CDR3 has 15 amino acids. Per the germline V gene, CDR1 is ENHRY and CDR2 is SYGVKD. V was pared by 3 bases and J by 4 bases, with 12 bases between. For the CDR3, the DNA is TGTGCCATCAGTGACGCGGCGAAGGGCACCGGGGAGCTGTTTTTT. This gives the protein CAISDAAKGTGELFF.

The chain recombines TRBV7-7 with TRBJ2-1; no reliable D call. In germline, CDR1 is SSHAT, CDR2 FNYEAQ (reference sequence). The CDR3 covers 17 residues. Trimming pared 0 bases from V and 1 base from J, leaving 13 bases between. This CDR3 reads CASSLAWVVASYNEQFF. In DNA form, the CDR3 reads TGTGCCAGCAGCTTAGCTTGGGTAGTGGCATCCTACAATGAGCAGTTCTTC.

V gene TRBV10-3 combines with J gene TRBJ2-7; 7 bases fit TRBD1. The CDR3 sequence is 14 residues long. Trimming removed 5 bases from V and 0 bases from J; junction bases left unmatched: 4. In germline, CDR1 is ENHRY, CDR2 SYGVKD. This CDR3 reads CAISRDRSSYEQYF. CDR3 in DNA: TGTGCCATCAGTAGGGACAGAAGCTCCTACGAGCAGTACTTC.

The rearrangement uses TRBV28 and TRBJ2-5; D remains ambiguous. CDR1 MDHEN and CDR2 SYDVKM come from the germline V gene. The CDR3 runs 12 residues. V was cut by 3 bases and J by 2 bases, with 4 bases left in between. The CDR3, as DNA: TGTGCCAGCAGTTTTGAACAAGAGACCCAGTACTTC. Its protein product is CASSFEQETQYF. The variable domain in full, completed from reference TRBV28 and TRBJ2-5, reads DVKVTQSSRYLVKRTGEKVFLECVQDMDHENMFWYRQDPGLGLRLIYFSYDVKMKEKGDIPEGYSVSREKKERFSLILESASTNQTSMYLCASSFEQETQYFGPGTRLLVL.

This rearrangement joins TRBV6-1 to TRBJ1-2; D gene uncertain. The V and J ends lost 9 bases and 7 bases respectively, with 12 bases between them. The CDR3 sequence is 11 residues long. Germline V CDR1 and CDR2: MNHNS, SASEGT. The CDR3 DNA reads as TGTGCCAGTCTAGAAGGACCTGGCTACACCTTC. Amino acid sequence: CASLEGPGYTF.

The chain carries TRBV27 and TRBJ1-1, with D unclear. Trimming removed 10 bases from V and 1 base from J, with 10 bases in between. The V gene's germline CDR1 is MNHEY and CDR2 SMNVEV (reference sequence). This CDR3 spans 12 amino acids. CDR3 sequence reads: CATSDGNTEAFF. CDR3 in DNA: TGTGCCACCTCGGACGGGAACACTGAAGCTTTCTTT.

The DNA of the CDR3 is TGTGCCAGCAGCTTATGGGAGGGGGACAATGAGCAGTTCTTC. Its translation is CASSLWEGDNEQFF. The chain combines TRBV7-3 with TRBJ2-1; weak D call: TRBD2 (7 bases). This CDR3 region has 14 residues. Looked up from germline, CDR1 is SGHTA and CDR2 is FQGTGA. Trimming cost V 2 bases and J 5 bases, with 10 bases left between them.